This T cell receptor beta chain comes out of a study of identical twins. CDR3 size: 14 residues. Looked up from germline, CDR1 is SEHNR and CDR2 is FQNEAQ (reference sequence). V lost 5 bases to trimming and J lost 4 bases; unmatched junction nucleotides: 5. TCRdb independently ran MiXCR on the 5' RACE reads; one entry per CDR3 protein. The sample records roughly 690,000 distinct CDR3 sequences, 21% being singletons. The same data also contributed to another study, on T cells expressing NK-cell markers.

The specimen was PBMCs. This clonotype was obtained from a woman aged 18-30 years in good health. This chain connects TRBV7-9 to TRBJ2-7; 10 nucleotides align to TRBD2. The CDR3 spells CASSASGSFYEQYF. The CDR3 DNA reads TGTGCCAGCAGCGCTAGCGGGAGCTTTTACGAGCAGTACTTC.